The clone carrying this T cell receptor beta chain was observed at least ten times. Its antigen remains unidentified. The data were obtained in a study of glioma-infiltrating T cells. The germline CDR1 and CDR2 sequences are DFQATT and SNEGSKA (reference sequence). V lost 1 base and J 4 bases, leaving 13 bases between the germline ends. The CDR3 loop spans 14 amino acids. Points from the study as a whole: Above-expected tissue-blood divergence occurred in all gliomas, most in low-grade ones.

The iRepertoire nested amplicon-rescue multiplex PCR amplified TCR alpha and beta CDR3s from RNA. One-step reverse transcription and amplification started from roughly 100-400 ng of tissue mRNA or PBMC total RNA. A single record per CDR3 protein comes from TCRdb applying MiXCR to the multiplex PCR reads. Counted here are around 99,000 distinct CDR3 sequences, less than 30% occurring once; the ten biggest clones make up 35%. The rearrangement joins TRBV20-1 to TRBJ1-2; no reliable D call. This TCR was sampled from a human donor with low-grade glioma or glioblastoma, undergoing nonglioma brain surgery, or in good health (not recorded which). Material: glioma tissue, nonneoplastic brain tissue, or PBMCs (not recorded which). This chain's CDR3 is CSARAQARVYGYTF. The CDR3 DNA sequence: TGCAGTGCTAGAGCCCAGGCCCGGGTCTATGGCTACACCTTC.